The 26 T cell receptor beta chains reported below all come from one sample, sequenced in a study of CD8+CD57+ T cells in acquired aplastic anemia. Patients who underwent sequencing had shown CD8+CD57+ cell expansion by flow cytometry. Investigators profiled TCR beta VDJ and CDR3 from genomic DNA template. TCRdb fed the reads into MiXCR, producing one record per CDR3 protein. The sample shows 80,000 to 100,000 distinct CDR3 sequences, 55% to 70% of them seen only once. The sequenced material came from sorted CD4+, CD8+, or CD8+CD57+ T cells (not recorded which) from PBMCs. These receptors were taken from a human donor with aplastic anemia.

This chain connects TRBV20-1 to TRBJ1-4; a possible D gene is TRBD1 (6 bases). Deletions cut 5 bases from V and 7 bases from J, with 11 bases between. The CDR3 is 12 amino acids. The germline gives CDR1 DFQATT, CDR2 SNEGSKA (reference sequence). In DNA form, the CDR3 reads TGCAGTGCTCAACTAGGGGGTGAAAAACTGTTTTTT. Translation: CSAQLGGEKLFF.

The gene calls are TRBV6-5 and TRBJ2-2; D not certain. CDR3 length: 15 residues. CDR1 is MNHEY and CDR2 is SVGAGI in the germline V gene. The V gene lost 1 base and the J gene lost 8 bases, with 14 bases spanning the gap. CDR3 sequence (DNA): TGTGCCAGCAGTTACTTGACGGCGGCGGAAGGGGAGCTGTTTTTT. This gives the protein CASSYLTAAEGELFF.

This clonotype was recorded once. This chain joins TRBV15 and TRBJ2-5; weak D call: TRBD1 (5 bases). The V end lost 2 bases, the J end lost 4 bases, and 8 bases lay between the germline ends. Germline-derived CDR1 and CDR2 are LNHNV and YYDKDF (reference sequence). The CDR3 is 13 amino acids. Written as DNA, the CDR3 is TGTGCCACCAGCAGACAGGGCGGAGAGACCCAGTACTTC. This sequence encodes CATSRQGGETQYF.

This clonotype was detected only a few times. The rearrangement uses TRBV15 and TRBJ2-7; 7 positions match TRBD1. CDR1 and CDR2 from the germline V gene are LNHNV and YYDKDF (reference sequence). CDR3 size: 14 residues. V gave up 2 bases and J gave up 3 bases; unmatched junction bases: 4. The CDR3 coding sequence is TGTGCCACCAGCAGACGGGACAGAGACTACGAGCAGTACTTC. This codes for CATSRRDRDYEQYF. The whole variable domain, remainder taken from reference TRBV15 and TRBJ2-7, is DAMVIQNPRYQVTQFGKPVTLSCSQTLNHNVMYWYQQKSSQAPKLLFHYYDKDFNNEADTPDNFQSRRPNTSFCFLDIRSPGLGDTAMYLCATSRRDRDYEQYFGPGTRLTVT.

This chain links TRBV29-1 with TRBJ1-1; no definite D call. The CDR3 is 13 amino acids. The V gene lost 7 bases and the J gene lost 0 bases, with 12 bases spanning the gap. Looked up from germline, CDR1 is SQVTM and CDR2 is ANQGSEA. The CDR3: CSGTQIMNTEAFF. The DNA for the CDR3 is TGCAGCGGTACACAGATTATGAACACTGAAGCTTTCTTT.

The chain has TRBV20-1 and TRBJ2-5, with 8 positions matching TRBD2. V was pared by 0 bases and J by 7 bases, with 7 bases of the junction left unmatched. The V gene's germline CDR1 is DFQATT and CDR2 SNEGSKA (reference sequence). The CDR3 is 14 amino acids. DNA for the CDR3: TGCAGTGCTAGAGATGTCCTAGCGGGCGGGACCCAGTACTTC. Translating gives CSARDVLAGGTQYF.

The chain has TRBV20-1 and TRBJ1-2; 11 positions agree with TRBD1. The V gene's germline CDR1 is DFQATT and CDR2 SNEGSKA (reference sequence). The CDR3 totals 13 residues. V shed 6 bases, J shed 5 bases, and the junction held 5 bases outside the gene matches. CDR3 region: CSARDRGSYGYTF. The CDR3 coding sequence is TGCAGTGCGCGGGACAGGGGGTCATATGGCTACACCTTC.

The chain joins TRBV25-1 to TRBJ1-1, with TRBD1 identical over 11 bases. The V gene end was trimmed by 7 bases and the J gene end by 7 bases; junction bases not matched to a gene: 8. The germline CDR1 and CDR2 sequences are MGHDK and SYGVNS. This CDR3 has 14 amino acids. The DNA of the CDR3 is TGTGCCAGCACCTCAGGACAGGGGGCTGGTGAAGCTTTCTTT. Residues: CASTSGQGAGEAFF.

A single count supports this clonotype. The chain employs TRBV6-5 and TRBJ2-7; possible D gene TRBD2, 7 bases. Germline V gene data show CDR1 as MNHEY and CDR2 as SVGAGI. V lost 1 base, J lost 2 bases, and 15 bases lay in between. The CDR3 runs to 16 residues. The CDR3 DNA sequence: TGTGCCAGCAGTTACTACGGGGGGCGCGAACCCTACGAGCAGTACTTC. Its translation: CASSYYGGREPYEQYF.

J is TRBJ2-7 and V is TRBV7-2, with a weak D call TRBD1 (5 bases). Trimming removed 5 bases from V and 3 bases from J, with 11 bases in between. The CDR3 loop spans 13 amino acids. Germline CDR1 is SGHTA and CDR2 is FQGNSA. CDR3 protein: CASSPVQGYEQYF. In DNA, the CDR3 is TGTGCCAGCAGCCCAGTGCAGGGCTACGAGCAGTACTTC.

The CDR3 DNA follows: TGTGCCAGCAGCGTAGGGGCTAGCGGTTACAATGAGCAGTTCTTC. Residues: CASSVGASGYNEQFF. The rearrangement links TRBV9 to TRBJ2-1; 7 bases line up with TRBD2. Trimming cost V 0 bases and J 4 bases; bases outside gene matches: 4. Germline values: CDR1 SGDLS, CDR2 YYNGEE. This CDR3 contains 15 residues.

The CDR3 DNA is TGCGCCAGCAACCAGGACAATGAGCAGTTCTTC. Residues: CASNQDNEQFF. The chain uses TRBV10-2 and TRBJ2-1; D gene uncertain. Trimming took 7 bases from V and 5 from J, leaving 6 bases between them. Germline CDR1 is WSHSY and CDR2 is SAAADI. The CDR3 loop spans 11 amino acids.

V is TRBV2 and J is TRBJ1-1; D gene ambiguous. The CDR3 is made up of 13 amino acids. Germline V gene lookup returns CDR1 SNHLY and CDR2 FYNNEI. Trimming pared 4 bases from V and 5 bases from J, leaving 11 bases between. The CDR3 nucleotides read TGTGCCAGCAGTGCAAGAGGCCAGACTGAAGCTTTCTTT. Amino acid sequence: CASSARGQTEAFF.

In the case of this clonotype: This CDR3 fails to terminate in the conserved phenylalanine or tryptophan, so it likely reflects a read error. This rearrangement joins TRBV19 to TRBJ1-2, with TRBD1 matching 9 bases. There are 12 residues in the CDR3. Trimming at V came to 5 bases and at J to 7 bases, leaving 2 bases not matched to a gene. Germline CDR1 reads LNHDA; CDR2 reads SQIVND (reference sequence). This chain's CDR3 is CASSHRGPGYTI. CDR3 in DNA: TGTGCCAGTAGTCACAGGGGGCCTGGCTACACCATC.

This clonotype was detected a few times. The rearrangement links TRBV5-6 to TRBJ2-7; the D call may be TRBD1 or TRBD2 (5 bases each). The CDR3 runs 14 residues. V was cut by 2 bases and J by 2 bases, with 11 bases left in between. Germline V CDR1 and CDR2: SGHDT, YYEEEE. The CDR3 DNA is TGTGCCAGCAGCTTAGGGACGGTCGCCTACGAGCAGTACTTC. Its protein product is CASSLGTVAYEQYF.

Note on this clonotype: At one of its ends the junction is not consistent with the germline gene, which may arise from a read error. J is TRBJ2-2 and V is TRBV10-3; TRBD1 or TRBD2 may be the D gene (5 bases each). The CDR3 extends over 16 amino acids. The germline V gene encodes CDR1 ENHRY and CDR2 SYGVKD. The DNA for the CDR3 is TGTGCCATCAGTGAATCCGGACAAGGCCCCACCGGGGAGCTGTCTTTT. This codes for CAISESGQGPTGELSF.

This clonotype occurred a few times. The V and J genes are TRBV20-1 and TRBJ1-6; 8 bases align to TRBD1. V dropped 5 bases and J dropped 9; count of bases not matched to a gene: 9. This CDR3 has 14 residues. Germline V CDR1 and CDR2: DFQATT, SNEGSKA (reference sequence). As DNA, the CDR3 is TGCAGTGCTTTGGGCAGGGGGCGCGGTTCACCCCTCCACTTT. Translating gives CSALGRGRGSPLHF.

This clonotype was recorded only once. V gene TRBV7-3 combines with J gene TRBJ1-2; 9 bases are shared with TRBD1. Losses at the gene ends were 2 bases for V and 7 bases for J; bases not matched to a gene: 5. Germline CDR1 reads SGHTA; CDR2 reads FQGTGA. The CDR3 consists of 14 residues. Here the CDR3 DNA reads TGTGCCAGCAGCTTAGGTCCGGGACAGGGTGGCTACACCTTC. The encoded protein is CASSLGPGQGGYTF.

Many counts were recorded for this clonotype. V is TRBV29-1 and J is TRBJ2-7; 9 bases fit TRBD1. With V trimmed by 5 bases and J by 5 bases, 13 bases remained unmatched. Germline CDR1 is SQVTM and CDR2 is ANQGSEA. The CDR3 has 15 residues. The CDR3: CSVIGQTGGVDEQYF. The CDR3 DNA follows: TGCAGCGTTATTGGTCAAACAGGGGGCGTCGACGAGCAGTACTTC.

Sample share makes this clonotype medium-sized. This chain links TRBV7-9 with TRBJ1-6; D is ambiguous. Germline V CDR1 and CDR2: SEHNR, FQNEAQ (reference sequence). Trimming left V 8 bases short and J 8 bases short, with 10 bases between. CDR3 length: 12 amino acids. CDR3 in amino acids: CASEGLDSPLHF. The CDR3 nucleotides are TGTGCCAGCGAGGGTCTAGATTCACCCCTCCACTTT.

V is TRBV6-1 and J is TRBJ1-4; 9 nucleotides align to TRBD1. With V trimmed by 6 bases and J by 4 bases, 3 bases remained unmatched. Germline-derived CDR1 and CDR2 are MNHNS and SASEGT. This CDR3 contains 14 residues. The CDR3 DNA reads TGTGCCAGCAGAAGGACAGGGGTTAATGAAAAACTGTTTTTT. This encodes CASRRTGVNEKLFF.

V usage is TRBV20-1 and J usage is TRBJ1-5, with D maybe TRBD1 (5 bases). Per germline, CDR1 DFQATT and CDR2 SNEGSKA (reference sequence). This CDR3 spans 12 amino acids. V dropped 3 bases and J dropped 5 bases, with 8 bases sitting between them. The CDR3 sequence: CSASQQDQPQHF. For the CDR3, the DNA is TGCAGTGCTAGCCAACAGGATCAGCCCCAGCATTTT.

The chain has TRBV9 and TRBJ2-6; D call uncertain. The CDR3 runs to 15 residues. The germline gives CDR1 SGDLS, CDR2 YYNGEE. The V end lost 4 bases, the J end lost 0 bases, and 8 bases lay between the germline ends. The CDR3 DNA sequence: TGTGCCAGCAGCCCAGAGGCCTCTGGGGCCAACGTCCTGACTTTC. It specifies CASSPEASGANVLTF.

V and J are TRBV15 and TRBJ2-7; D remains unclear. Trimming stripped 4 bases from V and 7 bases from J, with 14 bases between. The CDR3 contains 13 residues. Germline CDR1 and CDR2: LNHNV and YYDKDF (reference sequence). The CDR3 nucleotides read TGTGCCACCAGCAATATGCCCTCGAGTGAGCAGTACTTC. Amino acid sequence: CATSNMPSSEQYF.

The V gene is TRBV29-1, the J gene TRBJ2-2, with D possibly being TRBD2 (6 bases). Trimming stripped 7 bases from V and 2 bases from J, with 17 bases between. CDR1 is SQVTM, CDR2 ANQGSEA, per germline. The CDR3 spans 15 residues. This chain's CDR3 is CSAWMEGINTGELFF. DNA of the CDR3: TGCAGCGCATGGATGGAGGGGATTAACACCGGGGAGCTGTTTTTT.

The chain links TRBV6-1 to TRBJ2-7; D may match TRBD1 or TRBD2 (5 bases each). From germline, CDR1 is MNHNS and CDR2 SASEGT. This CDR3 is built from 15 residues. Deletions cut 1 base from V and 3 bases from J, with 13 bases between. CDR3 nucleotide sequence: TGTGCCAGCAGTGAAGGCTTGGTGGGGGTCTACGAGCAGTACTTC. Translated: CASSEGLVGVYEQYF.